Listed here are 32 T cell receptor beta chains from one sample, sequenced in a study of blood T cell repertoires in COVID-19. Generated by immunoSEQ multiplex PCR, the TCRdb table keeps only in-frame clones and is missing some. The repertoire includes about 400,000 clones, around 92% of them detected once, and less than 2% sits in the top ten. The sample consisted of PBMCs or T cells enriched from blood (not recorded which). The receptors shown here come from a woman aged 30 to 39 who had recovered from COVID-19.

The gene calls are TRBV2 and TRBJ1-1, with 8 positions matching TRBD1. The germline V gene encodes CDR1 SNHLY and CDR2 FYNNEI. V shed 6 bases, J shed 4 bases, and the junction held 7 bases outside the gene matches. The CDR3 spans 14 residues. The DNA for the CDR3 is TGTGCCAGCAGAGGACAGGGAGGGGGCACTGAAGCTTTCTTT. The encoded protein is CASRGQGGGTEAFF.

The chain has TRBV5-1 and TRBJ1-1; TRBD1 aligns across 9 bases. Germline lookup yields CDR1 SGHRS and CDR2 YFSETQ. Unmatched junction bases numbered 9, after V lost 4 bases and J lost 5 bases. The CDR3 length is 15 residues. The CDR3 is CASSGIRQGGTEAFF. Written as DNA, the CDR3 is TGCGCCAGCAGCGGAATCAGACAGGGGGGGACTGAAGCTTTCTTT.

The chain employs TRBV6-6 and TRBJ2-7, with TRBD1 identical over 10 bases. With V trimmed by 5 bases and J by 6 bases, 13 bases remained unmatched. Looked up from germline, CDR1 is MNHNY and CDR2 is SVGAGI (reference sequence). The CDR3 sequence is 16 residues long. The DNA for the CDR3 is TGTGCCAGCAGTCCGACAGGGGGCGTGGGGTTGGTCGAGCAGTACTTC. Protein product: CASSPTGGVGLVEQYF.

V usage is TRBV6-2 or TRBV6-3 and J usage is TRBJ2-7; D ambiguous. Germline V gene sequence: CDR1 MNHEY, CDR2 SVGEGT. Deletions cut 6 bases from V and 7 bases from J, with 13 bases between. This CDR3 is 12 amino acids long. The CDR3 region has the DNA TGTGCCAGCAGCCACGGCCCCAGGGAGCAGTACTTC. This sequence encodes CASSHGPREQYF.

Note on this clone: The junction differs from germline at one of its ends, possibly a read error. The chain employs TRBV7-8 and TRBJ1-4, with TRBD1 identical over 8 bases. Per germline, CDR1 SGHVS and CDR2 FQNEAQ. The CDR3 is 14 amino acids. CDR3 amino acids: CVSSRTGFNEKLFF. The CDR3 region has the DNA TGTGTCAGCAGCAGGACAGGGTTTAATGAAAAACTGTTTTTT.

The gene calls are TRBV9 and TRBJ2-1; 11 positions agree with TRBD2. The CDR3 sequence is 18 residues long. CDR1 is SGDLS, CDR2 YYNGEE, per germline. Trimming cost V 3 bases and J 7 bases; bases outside gene matches: 15. The chain's CDR3 is CASSAGLVAGGPRNEQFF. The DNA for the CDR3 is TGTGCCAGCAGCGCAGGCCTTGTAGCGGGAGGGCCGCGGAATGAGCAGTTCTTC.

This chain links TRBV18 with TRBJ1-2; 8 nucleotides agree with TRBD1. CDR1 and CDR2 from the germline V gene are KGHSH and LQKENI. V was clipped by 4 bases and J by 8 bases; unmatched bases: 15. The CDR3 has 16 amino acids. CDR3 sequence (DNA): TGTGCCAGCTCACTAAAACAAGACAGGGGTTATCTCGGCTACACCTTC. Protein: CASSLKQDRGYLGYTF.

This clone was found once. This sequence joins TRBV28 and TRBJ2-7, with 10 bases identical to TRBD2. The CDR3 has 15 residues. Germline V CDR1 and CDR2: MDHEN, SYDVKM. V lost 4 bases, J lost 3 bases, and 6 bases stayed unmatched. The CDR3 DNA sequence: TGTGCCAGCAGTTCACCGGGACTAGCGAGCTACGAGCAGTACTTC. Translating gives CASSSPGLASYEQYF.

The chain joins TRBV18 to TRBJ1-1; possibly TRBD1 for D (6 bases). The CDR3 extends over 15 amino acids. Germline CDR1 reads KGHSH; CDR2 reads LQKENI. Trimming cost V 4 bases and J 1 base, with 13 bases left between them. The CDR3 loop reads CASSLYQGKNTEAFF. The CDR3 nucleotides read TGTGCCAGCTCACTTTACCAGGGGAAGAACACTGAAGCTTTCTTT.

The V call is TRBV5-1, the J call TRBJ1-2; unclear D gene. This CDR3 region has 12 residues. In germline, CDR1 is SGHRS, CDR2 YFSETQ. V lost 4 bases and J lost 5, with 9 bases in between. CDR3 nucleotide sequence: TGCGCCAGCAGCATAGACTCGTATGGCTACACCTTC. Amino acid sequence: CASSIDSYGYTF.

V and J are TRBV30 and TRBJ2-7; 8 bases are shared with TRBD1. V shed 7 bases and J 3 bases; nucleotides not matched to a gene: 2. Germline CDR1 is GTSNPN and CDR2 is SVGIG (reference sequence). The CDR3 is 11 residues long. CDR3 in amino acids: CALDRGYEQYF. CDR3 nucleotide sequence: TGTGCCTTAGACAGGGGCTACGAGCAGTACTTC.

The chain joins TRBV5-6 to TRBJ2-1; D unresolved. V lost 3 bases, J lost 1 base, and 11 bases lay in between. CDR1 and CDR2 from the germline V gene are SGHDT and YYEEEE. CDR3 length: 15 residues. The CDR3 protein is CASSSTLRSYNEQFF. The CDR3 coding sequence is TGTGCCAGCAGCTCCACTTTACGGTCCTACAATGAGCAGTTCTTC.

This clone was detected once. This same CDR3 is encoded by further DNA sequences in the sample. The J gene is TRBJ1-1, the V gene TRBV29-1, with D perhaps TRBD1 (5 bases). V gave up 4 bases and J gave up 1 base, with 7 bases separating them. From germline, CDR1 is SQVTM and CDR2 ANQGSEA. The CDR3 sequence is 12 residues long. DNA of the CDR3: TGCAGCGTTGGTACAGGGAACACTGAAGCTTTCTTT. It is translated as CSVGTGNTEAFF.

The chain links TRBV28 to TRBJ1-1; possible D gene TRBD1, 5 bases. Trimming cost V 8 bases and J 0 bases, with 16 bases left between them. Looked up from germline, CDR1 is MDHEN and CDR2 is SYDVKM. The CDR3 sequence is 15 residues long. The CDR3 DNA sequence: TGTGCCAGCGGCCTTTTAGGGGTCATGAACACTGAAGCTTTCTTT. Translation gives CASGLLGVMNTEAFF. Full variable domain (missing parts from reference TRBV28 and TRBJ1-1): DVKVTQSSRYLVKRTGEKVFLECVQDMDHENMFWYRQDPGLGLRLIYFSYDVKMKEKGDIPEGYSVSREKKERFSLILESASTNQTSMYLCASGLLGVMNTEAFFGQGTRLTVV.

This chain joins TRBV6-1 and TRBJ2-7; perhaps TRBD1 as D (6 bases). Germline V gives CDR1 MNHNS, CDR2 SASEGT. V lost 1 base and J lost 7, with 17 bases in between. The CDR3 extends over 15 amino acids. CDR3 DNA sequence: TGTGCCAGCAGTGAAGTGGTAGGGGGTTACAGGGAGCAGTACTTC. It yields the protein CASSEVVGGYREQYF.

The chain carries TRBV11-3 and TRBJ2-6; the D gene is possibly TRBD2 (6 bases). The V and J ends lost 1 base and 0 bases respectively, with 7 bases between them. Germline V gene sequence: CDR1 SGHNT, CDR2 YENEEA. This CDR3 contains 16 residues. CDR3 sequence (DNA): TGTGCCAGCAGCTTAGGGGGAGGCTCTGGGGCCAACGTCCTGACTTTC. Encoded protein: CASSLGGGSGANVLTF.

This chain joins TRBV6-5 and TRBJ1-3; no clear D. The V end was cut by 6 bases, the J end by 0 bases, with 12 bases between. The CDR3 runs to 15 residues. Germline V gives CDR1 MNHEY, CDR2 SVGAGI. The CDR3 region is CASSQTSYSGNTIYF. CDR3 nucleotides: TGTGCCAGCAGCCAAACTTCCTACTCTGGAAACACCATATATTTT.

This chain connects TRBV7-9 to TRBJ1-2, with 10 bases that match TRBD1. The CDR3 sequence is 15 residues long. CDR1 and CDR2 (germline): SEHNR, FQNEAQ (reference sequence). J gave up 5 bases and V 5 bases, and 8 bases lay outside the gene matches. The CDR3 DNA reads TGTGCCAGCAGCCGGACTGACAGGGGGCATTATGGCTACACCTTC. Its translation: CASSRTDRGHYGYTF.

This chain connects TRBV7-9 to TRBJ2-5; the match to TRBD1 covers 7 bases. The CDR3 extends over 17 amino acids. V shed 6 bases, J shed 3 bases, and the junction held 16 bases outside the gene matches. Germline V lookup: CDR1 SEHNR, CDR2 FQNEAQ (reference sequence). This CDR3 is CASSSAKGTELKETQYF. The CDR3 DNA is TGTGCCAGCAGTTCCGCTAAGGGGACAGAGTTAAAAGAGACCCAGTACTTC.

This chain uses TRBV30 with TRBJ2-1; TRBD2 agrees at 11 bases. V lost 1 base, J lost 7 bases, and 9 bases stayed unmatched. Looked up from germline, CDR1 is GTSNPN and CDR2 is SVGIG (reference sequence). This CDR3 is 16 amino acids long. The CDR3 nucleotides are TGTGCCTGGAGTGCGATAGCGGGAGGGCCTTCGAATGAGCAGTTCTTC. This codes for CAWSAIAGGPSNEQFF.

The CDR3 loop is CASSLEVSRPGLAGHGANVLTF. The CDR3 bases are TGTGCCAGCAGCTTAGAGGTTTCGCGCCCGGGACTAGCGGGTCACGGGGCCAACGTCCTGACTTTC. The genes are TRBV11-3 and TRBJ2-6; 12 bases map to TRBD2. J was trimmed by 4 bases and V by 0 bases; bases with no gene match: 16. CDR1 and CDR2 (germline): SGHNT, YENEEA. This CDR3 region has 22 residues.

The rearrangement links TRBV19 to TRBJ1-4; TRBD1 aligns across 7 bases. This CDR3 has 15 residues. The germline gives CDR1 LNHDA, CDR2 SQIVND (reference sequence). Trimming took 6 bases from V and 4 from J; bases not matched to a gene: 8. The CDR3 spells CASRRPGQSNEKLFF. The CDR3 nucleotides are TGTGCCAGTAGACGACCGGGACAGAGTAATGAAAAACTGTTTTTT.

The gene calls are TRBV10-2 and TRBJ2-1, with 9 bases identical to TRBD1. The CDR3 contains 13 residues. Germline values: CDR1 WSHSY, CDR2 SAAADI. V shed 5 bases, J shed 7 bases, and the junction held 3 bases outside the gene matches. The CDR3 DNA sequence: TGCGCCAGCAGTACGACAGGGGGGAATGAGCAGTTCTTC. It is translated as CASSTTGGNEQFF.

V is TRBV7-9 and J is TRBJ2-7, with 9 nucleotides matching TRBD1. Germline CDR1 SEHNR, CDR2 FQNEAQ (reference sequence). The CDR3 loop spans 14 amino acids. The V and J ends lost 11 bases and 2 bases, in that order; junction bases with no gene match: 10. CDR3 coding DNA: TGTGCCGTGGGACAGGGAACAATTACCTACGAGCAGTACTTC. The encoded protein is CAVGQGTITYEQYF.

This rearrangement joins TRBV5-8 to TRBJ1-1; 7 bases agree with TRBD1. The V segment lost 1 base and the J segment 3 bases; nucleotides outside the gene matches: 6. CDR3 length: 15 residues. The germline V gene has CDR1 SGHTS and CDR2 YDEGEE. Written as DNA, the CDR3 is TGTGCCAGCAGCTTGCACTCGGGACAGTACACTGAAGCTTTCTTT. Its translation: CASSLHSGQYTEAFF.

The chain joins TRBV5-6 to TRBJ1-1; D is unclear. CDR3 size: 11 residues. Trimming removed 3 bases at V and 11 bases at J, with 11 bases between. Germline values: CDR1 SGHDT, CDR2 YYEEEE. Written as DNA, the CDR3 is TGTGCCAGCAGCTCCAGGTCTGCTGCTTTCTTT. Encoded protein: CASSSRSAAFF.

This clone was seen a few times. V is TRBV5-1 and J is TRBJ2-7; D unresolved. The CDR3 extends over 14 amino acids. V shed 1 base and J shed 1 base, with 9 bases lying between them. Germline lookup yields CDR1 SGHRS and CDR2 YFSETQ. The CDR3 bases are TGCGCCAGCAGCTTGAGTGACTTTTCCTACGAGCAGTACTTC. This encodes CASSLSDFSYEQYF.

The CDR3 region has the DNA TGTGCCAGCAGGCGGGACCCTCAAGGATATAACTATGGCTACACCTTC. Its translation is CASRRDPQGYNYGYTF. The chain is built from TRBV5-5 and TRBJ1-2, with D tentatively TRBD1 (5 bases). Germline values: CDR1 SGHKS, CDR2 YYEKEE (reference sequence). V dropped 5 bases and J dropped 1 base, with 18 bases sitting between them. CDR3 length equals 16 residues. Full variable domain (outside the CDR3, taken from reference TRBV5-5 and TRBJ1-2): DAGVTQSPTHLIKTRGQQVTLRCSPISGHKSVSWYQQVLGQGPQFIFQYYEKEERGRGNFPDRFSARQFPNYSSELNVNALLLGDSALYLCASRRDPQGYNYGYTFGSGTRLTVV.

The chain couples TRBV18 to TRBJ1-2, with 7 nucleotides matching TRBD1. CDR1 and CDR2 (germline): KGHSH, LQKENI. The CDR3 spans 14 residues. Trimming removed 4 bases from V and 3 bases from J; junction bases left unmatched: 5. This CDR3 reads CASSQTDRYYGYTF. The CDR3 nucleotides read TGTGCCAGCTCACAAACGGACAGGTACTATGGCTACACCTTC.

This chain joins TRBV2 and TRBJ2-2, with D tentatively TRBD1 (6 bases). The CDR3 is made up of 14 amino acids. V lost 8 bases and J 7 bases, leaving 17 bases between the germline ends. Germline assignment: CDR1 SNHLY and CDR2 FYNNEI. CDR3 nucleotides: TGTGCCAGCTCTATAGGGGGTAGGGGCGGGGAGCTGTTTTTT. It codes for CASSIGGRGGELFF.

Only a few counts were recorded for this clone. This chain joins TRBV5-1 and TRBJ2-1, with 9 bases matching TRBD2. Germline-derived CDR1 and CDR2 are SGHRS and YFSETQ. The CDR3 has 13 amino acids. Germline trimming cut 7 bases from V and 5 bases from J; bases unmatched to any gene: 4. CDR3 in DNA: TGCGCCAGCGGGGGACTAGCAGACAATGAGCAGTTCTTC. It translates to CASGGLADNEQFF.

The rearrangement joins TRBV28 to TRBJ2-7; 9 bases align to TRBD2. The V segment lost 6 bases and the J segment 4 bases; nucleotides outside the gene matches: 4. This CDR3 is built from 13 residues. Germline assignment: CDR1 MDHEN and CDR2 SYDVKM. CDR3 protein: CASRASGRYEQYF. The DNA of the CDR3 is TGTGCCAGCAGGGCCAGCGGGAGGTACGAGCAGTACTTC.